This entry is about one T cell receptor beta chain. The antigen is unknown. This record belongs to a study of CD8 T cells in ankylosing spondylitis. Points from the study as a whole: Clones linked to the disease showed a CD8+ phenotype. They occurred at relatively low frequencies in peripheral blood. Disease-linked clones reportedly showed significant enrichment in matched ankylosing spondylitis synovial fluid. Some motif variants had been reported before (in reactive arthritis synovial fluid and blood). Typical of ankylosing spondylitis blood, it appeared, was a TCR beta motif of eight highly homologous variants.

Each CDR3 protein gets one entry after TCRdb re-called the 5' RACE reads with MiXCR. The sample contains 250,000 or so distinct CDR3 sequences, under 20% of which appear only once. CDR3 size: 13 residues. Trimming took off 7 bases at V and 3 bases at J, with 13 bases between the two ends. Germline V CDR1 and CDR2: SNHLY, FYNNEI. The origin of this receptor is a male donor with ankylosing spondylitis or in good health (not recorded which). V usage is TRBV2 and J usage is TRBJ2-7; D is perhaps TRBD1 (5 bases). Sequenced input: blood, either unsorted or a sorted T cell fraction (not recorded which). Here the CDR3 DNA reads TGTGCCAGCAAGACAGCAGCCCTCTACGAGCAGTACTTC. This encodes CASKTAALYEQYF.